Listed below are T cell receptor beta chains from one sample, sequenced in a study of PD-L1 blockade in urothelial cancer. Sequenced by immunoSEQ multiplex PCR; TCRdb stores in-frame clones only, minus some. Of about 130,000 clones listed, roughly 80% are singletons. Sequencing was performed on PBMCs, taken around atezolizumab (anti-PD-L1) treatment. These receptors originate from a middle-aged man with urothelial cancer. CDR3s include the opening cysteine and the closing phenylalanine or tryptophan. The D gene is left open where the match is weak. Part of the rows lack a size; the others show once, few, many or a class for expanded clones.

J | V | D | size | DNA | CDR3
TRBJ2-7 | TRBV14 | TRBD2 | - | TGTGCCAGCAGGGCTACTAGCGGGATCGATTCCTACGAGCAGTACTTC | CASRATSGIDSYEQYF
TRBJ2-5 | TRBV30 | - | - | TGTGCCTGGGCCGTGCAGTCACAAGAGACCCAGTACTTC | CAWAVQSQETQYF
TRBJ2-3 | TRBV19 | - | - | TGTGCCAGTAGTATAGATTTCCAGGGCAGCCCGACGGATACGCAGTATTTT | CASSIDFQGSPTDTQYF
TRBJ2-7 | TRBV6-1 | - | few | TGTGCCAGCAGGGACAGTTACGAGCAGTACTTC | CASRDSYEQYF
TRBJ1-5 | TRBV6-5 | TRBD1 | - | TGTGCCAGCGCGGACAGGGAAGTTCAGCCCCAGCATTTT | CASADREVQPQHF
TRBJ2-5 | TRBV19 | - | - | TGTGCCAGTAGGGGCAACGGACAAGAGACCCAGTACTTC | CASRGNGQETQYF
TRBJ2-7 | TRBV10-3 | - | - | TGTGCCATCAGCGCGGGGGCAGAAGCTGTCTACGAGCAGTACTTC | CAISAGAEAVYEQYF
TRBJ1-1 | TRBV11-2 | - | once | TGTGCCAGCAGCTTAGACCACAGGAACACTGAAGCTTTCTTT | CASSLDHRNTEAFF
TRBJ1-4 | TRBV21-1 | - | few | TGTGCCAGCAGCAAGTCGGACAGGGGGCGAAGTAATGAAAAACTGTTTTTT | CASSKSDRGRSNEKLFF
TRBJ1-6 | TRBV2 | - | few | TGTGCCAGCAGTGAAGGGGGGAGGAGTTCACCCCTCCACTTT | CASSEGGRSSPLHF
TRBJ1-4 | TRBV7-9 | - | - | TGTGCCAGCAGCTTTGGCAGGGGAAGGGAAAAACTGTTTTTT | CASSFGRGREKLFF
TRBJ1-6 | TRBV7-6 | TRBD1 | few | TGTGCCAGCAGCTTAAGCAGGCGACAGGGTGATTCACCCCTCCACTTT | CASSLSRRQGDSPLHF
TRBJ2-3 | TRBV27 | - | - | TGTGCCAGCAGTTGGCAGGCGGGCGATACGCAGTATTTT | CASSWQAGDTQYF
TRBJ2-1 | TRBV30 | TRBD2 | once | TGTGCCTGGAGGGATACGCCTAGCGGGAGGGTCAATGAGCAGTTCTTC | CAWRDTPSGRVNEQFF
TRBJ2-5 | TRBV10-3 | - | - | TGTGCCATCAGTGGGGGGGACGGGGCAGAGACCCAGTACTTC | CAISGGDGAETQYF
TRBJ2-7 | TRBV28 | TRBD2 | many | TGTGCCAGCAGTGTCCCTAGCGGTGGCTACGAGCAGTACTTC | CASSVPSGGYEQYF
TRBJ1-1 | TRBV7-2 | TRBD1 | - | TGTGCCAGCAGCCGCTGGACAGGGGGCGTTACTGAAGCTTTCTTT | CASSRWTGGVTEAFF
TRBJ2-1 | TRBV19 | - | - | TGTGCCAGTAGTATTGCACAGTACTACAATGAGCAGTTCTTC | CASSIAQYYNEQFF
TRBJ1-5 | TRBV5-8 | TRBD1 | - | TGTGCCAGCAGCCCGGGACAGATTAGCAATCAGCCCCAGCATTTT | CASSPGQISNQPQHF
TRBJ2-2 | TRBV6-1 | - | - | TGTGCCAGCAGTGTCCCGGGCACCGGGGAGCTGTTTTTT | CASSVPGTGELFF
TRBJ1-1 | TRBV5-1 | TRBD1 | - | TGCGCCAGCAGCCCAACAGGGGTCACTGAAGCTTTCTTT | CASSPTGVTEAFF
TRBJ2-1 | TRBV2 | TRBD1 | - | TGTGCCAGCAGCGACAGGGGGCGGAGTGAGCAGTTCTTC | CASSDRGRSEQFF
TRBJ2-2 | TRBV19 | - | - | TGTGCCAGTAGTATAGATACCTCGACAGGTTATGGGGAGCTGTTTTTT | CASSIDTSTGYGELFF
TRBJ2-7 | TRBV30 | TRBD1 | - | TGTGCCTGGACTCCCCCGGACAGGGTGTACGAGCAGTACTTC | CAWTPPDRVYEQYF
TRBJ1-5 | TRBV5-4 | - | - | TGTGCCAGCAGCTTGGACCGGAATCAGCCCCAGCATTTT | CASSLDRNQPQHF
TRBJ2-1 | TRBV4-2 | TRBD2 | few | TGTGCCAGCAGCCAACTGGCGGGAGGTCTAAACAATGAGCAGTTCTTC | CASSQLAGGLNNEQFF
TRBJ2-1 | TRBV6-5 | - | few | TGTGCCAGCAGTTACTCGAGGAGGGATGAGCAGTTCTTC | CASSYSRRDEQFF
TRBJ2-3 | TRBV27 | TRBD2 | - | TGTGCCAGCAGTAGGGGACTAGCGGGACCTGGGACAGATACGCAGTATTTT | CASSRGLAGPGTDTQYF
TRBJ1-2 | TRBV9 | TRBD1 | - | TGTGCCAGCAGCGTCGGACAGGGCTATGGCTACACCTTC | CASSVGQGYGYTF
TRBJ1-3 | TRBV10-2 | - | - | TGCGCCAGCAGTGAAATAGACTCTGGAAACACCATATATTTT | CASSEIDSGNTIYF
TRBJ2-5 | TRBV21-1 | - | - | TGTGCCAGCAGAGGGCCGGGACTAGGGGAGACCCAGTACTTC | CASRGPGLGETQYF
TRBJ1-4 | TRBV25-1 | - | - | TGTGCCAGCAGTGAAGTGCTGGGGGGTGGTCAGGAAAAACTGTTTTTT | CASSEVLGGGQEKLFF
TRBJ1-1 | TRBV6-5 | - | - | TGTGCCAGCAGTTACGCAACAGGTTTAAACACTGAAGCTTTCTTT | CASSYATGLNTEAFF
TRBJ1-2 | TRBV5-6 | - | - | TGTGCCAGCAGCTTGGCGGCAGGCAGAGAATCGGGCTACACCTTC | CASSLAAGRESGYTF
TRBJ2-5 | TRBV11-2 | TRBD2 | - | TGTGCCAGCAGCTTAGATCCAGCGGGAGTCCAAGAGACCCAGTACTTC | CASSLDPAGVQETQYF
TRBJ1-4 | TRBV18 | TRBD1 | - | TGTGCCAGCTCACCAGGACAGGGCCGGGGTGAAAAACTGTTTTTT | CASSPGQGRGEKLFF
TRBJ2-2 | TRBV18 | - | - | TGTGCCAGCTCACCACGTCCTCAGGGGAACGGGCGAGGGGAGCTGTTTTTT | CASSPRPQGNGRGELFF
TRBJ1-6 | TRBV5-4 | - | few | TGTGCCAGCAGACAATATCCAGGGGTCGCACCCCTCCACTTT | CASRQYPGVAPLHF
TRBJ2-3 | TRBV11-3 | - | - | TGTGCCAGCAGCTTAGATAGCGCAGATACGCAGTATTTT | CASSLDSADTQYF
TRBJ2-1 | TRBV5-5 | - | once | TGTGCCAGCACCTGGGAGATGTGGGGGACTAATGAGCAGTTCTTC | CASTWEMWGTNEQFF
TRBJ2-7 | TRBV7-2 | TRBD2 | - | TGTGCCAGCAGGCGACTAGCGGGAATCGACGAGCAGTACTTC | CASRRLAGIDEQYF
TRBJ1-2 | TRBV5-1 | - | - | TGCGCCAGCAGCTCTACGGGGGGAGGGTCTAGTGGCTACACCTTC | CASSSTGGGSSGYTF
TRBJ2-1 | TRBV5-1 | - | - | TGCGCCAGCAGCTTGGATAGCGGCCTATACAATGAGCAGTTCTTC | CASSLDSGLYNEQFF